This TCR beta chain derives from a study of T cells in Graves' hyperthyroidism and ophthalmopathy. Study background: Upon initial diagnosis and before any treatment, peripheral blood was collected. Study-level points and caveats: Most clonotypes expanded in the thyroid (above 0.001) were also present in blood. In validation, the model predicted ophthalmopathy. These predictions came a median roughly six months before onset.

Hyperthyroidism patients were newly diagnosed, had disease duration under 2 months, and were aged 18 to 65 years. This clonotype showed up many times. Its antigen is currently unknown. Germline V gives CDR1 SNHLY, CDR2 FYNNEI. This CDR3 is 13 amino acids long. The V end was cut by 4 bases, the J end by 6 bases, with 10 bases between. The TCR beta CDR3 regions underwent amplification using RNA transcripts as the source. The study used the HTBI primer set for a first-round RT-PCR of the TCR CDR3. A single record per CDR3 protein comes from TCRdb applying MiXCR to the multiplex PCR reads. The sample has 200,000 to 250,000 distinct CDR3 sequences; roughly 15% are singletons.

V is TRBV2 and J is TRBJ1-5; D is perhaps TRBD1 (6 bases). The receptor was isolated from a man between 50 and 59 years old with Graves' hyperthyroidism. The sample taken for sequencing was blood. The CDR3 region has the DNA TGTGCCAGCAGTGCCCCACAGGGTCAGCCCCAGCATTTT. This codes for CASSAPQGQPQHF.